The clone carrying this T cell receptor beta chain has more than one count but fewer than ten. The record originates from a study of T cells in Graves' hyperthyroidism and ophthalmopathy. Amplification of TCR beta CDR3 regions was performed using RNA transcripts as template. HTBI primers were the set used in a first-round RT-PCR of the TCR CDR3. TCRdb analysed the multiplex PCR reads with MiXCR anew, one entry per CDR3 protein. The sample yields about 760,000 distinct CDR3 sequences, under 45% seen once. The ends lost 4 bases at V and 3 bases at J; junction bases unmatched: 2. Germline V gives CDR1 SGHRS, CDR2 YFSETQ. The CDR3 is 13 amino acids.

The receptor was derived from a woman between 35 and 50 years old with Graves' hyperthyroidism. The chain employs TRBV5-1 and TRBJ2-3, with 7 bases fitting TRBD1. Sequencing used blood. This CDR3 reads CASSPTGTDTQYF. The CDR3 bases are TGCGCCAGCAGCCCGACAGGGACAGATACGCAGTATTTT.